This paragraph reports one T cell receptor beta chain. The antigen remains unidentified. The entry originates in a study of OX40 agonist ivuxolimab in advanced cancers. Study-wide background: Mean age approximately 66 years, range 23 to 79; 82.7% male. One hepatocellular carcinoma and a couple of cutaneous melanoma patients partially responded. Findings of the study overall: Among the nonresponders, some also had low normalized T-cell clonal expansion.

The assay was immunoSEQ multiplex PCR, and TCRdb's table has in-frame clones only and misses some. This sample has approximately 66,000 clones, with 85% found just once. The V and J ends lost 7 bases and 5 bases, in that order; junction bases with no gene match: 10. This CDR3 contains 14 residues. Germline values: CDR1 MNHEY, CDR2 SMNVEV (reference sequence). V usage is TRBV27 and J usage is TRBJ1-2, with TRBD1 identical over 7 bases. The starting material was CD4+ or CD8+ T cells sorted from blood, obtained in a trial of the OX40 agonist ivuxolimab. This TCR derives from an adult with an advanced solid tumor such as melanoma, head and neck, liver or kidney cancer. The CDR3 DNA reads TGTGCCAGCAAAAGCGGAGGGGGCGTTTATGGCTACACCTTC. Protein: CASKSGGGVYGYTF.